The 14 T cell receptor beta chains presented below share a single source sample, sequenced in a study of control samples from healthy donors and cancer patients. TCRdb keeps only in-frame clones here, not all; method: immunoSEQ multiplex PCR. The sample has some 100,000 clones; about 90% are singletons. Sequenced sample: blood. These receptors came from a woman aged 50 to 65 in good health.

The V and J genes are TRBV6-5 and TRBJ2-5; the match to TRBD2 covers 7 bases. Per the germline V gene, CDR1 is MNHEY and CDR2 is SVGAGI. V lost 5 bases and J lost 2; bases outside the gene matches: 2. CDR3 length equals 13 residues. CDR3: CASSRDYQETQYF. Here the CDR3 DNA reads TGTGCCAGCAGTAGGGACTATCAAGAGACCCAGTACTTC.

The rearrangement joins TRBV30 to TRBJ1-4; perhaps TRBD1 as D (6 bases). In germline, CDR1 is GTSNPN, CDR2 SVGIG (reference sequence). Trimming took off 5 bases at V and 8 bases at J, with 12 bases between the two ends. This CDR3 region has 12 residues. In nucleotides, the CDR3 is TGTGCCTGGGGACAGAGAGGGGAAAAACTGTTTTTT. Translating it yields CAWGQRGEKLFF.

The gene calls are TRBV4-3 and TRBJ1-1; perhaps TRBD1 as D (5 bases). Germline-derived CDR1 and CDR2 are LGHNA and YSLEER. V lost 0 bases and J lost 8, with 13 bases in between. The CDR3 contains 14 residues. CDR3 in amino acids: CASSQEKGFGEAFF. The CDR3 nucleotides are TGCGCCAGCAGCCAAGAGAAGGGGTTCGGGGAAGCTTTCTTT.

The chain recombines TRBV7-9 with TRBJ2-3, with 8 bases fitting TRBD1. Germline assignment: CDR1 SEHNR and CDR2 FQNEAQ (reference sequence). V lost 3 bases and J lost 3; bases outside the gene matches: 5. The CDR3 is made up of 15 amino acids. Here the CDR3 DNA reads TGTGCCAGCAGCTTCGACAGGGGACGGACAGATACGCAGTATTTT. Its translation: CASSFDRGRTDTQYF.

V is TRBV27 and J is TRBJ2-3; 9 positions match TRBD2. The germline CDR1 and CDR2 sequences are MNHEY and SMNVEV (reference sequence). V gave up 6 bases and J gave up 6 bases; unmatched junction bases: 16. This CDR3 contains 17 residues. CDR3 in amino acids: CASRPGLALLGADTQYF. In DNA form, the CDR3 reads TGTGCCAGCAGGCCGGGACTAGCCCTCCTTGGGGCGGATACGCAGTATTTT.

The J gene is TRBJ1-1, the V gene TRBV27, with TRBD1 matching 9 bases. This CDR3 comprises 15 residues. Germline V gene data show CDR1 as MNHEY and CDR2 as SMNVEV (reference sequence). V trimming: 5 bases; J trimming: 3 bases; junction bases outside the gene matches: 7. CDR3 amino acids: CASSRPGQGYTEAFF. The CDR3 DNA is TGTGCCAGCAGTCGACCGGGACAGGGATACACTGAAGCTTTCTTT.

V is TRBV3-1 (or the pseudogene TRBV3-2) and J is TRBJ1-2, with unresolved D. The germline V gene has CDR1 LGHDT and CDR2 YNNKEL (reference sequence). Trimming pared 0 bases from V and 10 bases from J, leaving 9 bases between. The length of the CDR3 is 12 residues. In DNA form, the CDR3 reads TGTGCCAGCAGCCAAGAAGGCAGATCCTACACCTTC. Its translation is CASSQEGRSYTF.

The chain employs TRBV5-6 and TRBJ2-2; D uncertain. The CDR3 has 14 residues. The germline gives CDR1 SGHDT, CDR2 YYEEEE. V dropped 7 bases and J dropped 1 base, with 11 bases sitting between them. DNA for the CDR3: TGTGCCAGCCAAAGGGTACAGAACACCGGGGAGCTGTTTTTT. It translates to CASQRVQNTGELFF.

On this clone itself: A junction boundary mismatches the germline segment, possibly from a read error. The gene calls are TRBV7-2 and TRBJ1-4, with D possibly matching TRBD1 (6 bases). The CDR3 extends over 14 amino acids. The germline CDR1 and CDR2 sequences are SGHTA and FQGNSA. The CDR3 spells CASSLGGLNEKLFF. CDR3 nucleotides: TGTGCCAGCAGTTTAGGGGGGTTGAATGAAAAACTGTTTTTT.

The rearrangement links TRBV1 to TRBJ2-1. TRBV1 is a known pseudogene. This CDR3 has 15 amino acids. The CDR3 region has the DNA TGCACCAGCAGCCAGGGCGGTCCCGCCTACAATGAGCAGTTCTTC. Translation gives CTSSQGGPAYNEQFF.

The CDR3 bases are TGTGCCAGCAGTGAGACAGATACGCAGTATTTT. This translates into CASSETDTQYF. This chain joins TRBV2 and TRBJ2-3; D remains unclear. The CDR3 has 11 residues. Per the germline V gene, CDR1 is SNHLY and CDR2 is FYNNEI. V gave up 3 bases and J gave up 3 bases, with 1 base separating them.

V usage is TRBV7-2 and J usage is TRBJ2-2, with TRBD2 matching 8 bases. The trim removed 5 bases at V and 7 bases at J, leaving 18 bases unmatched. The CDR3 runs 18 residues. Germline CDR1 and CDR2: SGHTA and FQGNSA. The CDR3 DNA reads TGTGCCAGCAGCCCTTCCCGGGGGGGAGGGGCAACAGGCGGGGAGCTGTTTTTT. Protein product: CASSPSRGGGATGGELFF. The whole variable domain, remainder taken from reference TRBV7-2 and TRBJ2-2, is GAGVSQSPSNKVTEKGKDVELRCDPISGHTALYWYRQSLGQGLEFLIYFQGNSAPDKSGLPSDRFSAERTGGSVSTLTIQRTQQEDSAVYLCASSPSRGGGATGGELFFGEGSRLTVL.

The chain recombines TRBV7-2 with TRBJ2-1; D is unclear. V was trimmed by 4 bases and J by 5 bases, leaving 9 bases between them. From germline, CDR1 is SGHTA and CDR2 FQGNSA. The CDR3 contains 13 residues. The CDR3 sequence: CASSYQANNEQFF. CDR3 nucleotides: TGTGCCAGCAGCTACCAGGCCAACAATGAGCAGTTCTTC.

This chain uses TRBV5-1 with TRBJ2-5, with D maybe TRBD2 (6 bases). Trimming took 2 bases from V and 2 from J, leaving 10 bases between them. The CDR3 has 14 amino acids. CDR1 and CDR2 from the germline V gene are SGHRS and YFSETQ. The CDR3 DNA sequence: TGCGCCAGCAGCTTTGGCGGGGTACAAGAGACCCAGTACTTC. The encoded protein is CASSFGGVQETQYF.